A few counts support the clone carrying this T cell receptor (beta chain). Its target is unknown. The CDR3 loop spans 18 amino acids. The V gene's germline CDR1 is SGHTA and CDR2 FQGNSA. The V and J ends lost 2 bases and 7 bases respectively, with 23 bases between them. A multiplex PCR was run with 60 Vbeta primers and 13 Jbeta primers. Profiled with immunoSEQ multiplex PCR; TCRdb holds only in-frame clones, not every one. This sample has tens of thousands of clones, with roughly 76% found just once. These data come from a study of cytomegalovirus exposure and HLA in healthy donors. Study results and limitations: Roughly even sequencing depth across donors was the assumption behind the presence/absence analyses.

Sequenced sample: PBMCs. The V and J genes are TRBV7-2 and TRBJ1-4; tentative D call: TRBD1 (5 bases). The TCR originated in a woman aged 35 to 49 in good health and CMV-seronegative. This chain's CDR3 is CASSLWIPGSGVREKLFF. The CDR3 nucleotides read TGTGCCAGCAGCTTATGGATCCCAGGGAGCGGGGTCCGTGAAAAACTGTTTTTT.